This note documents a single T cell receptor (beta chain) sequence. Its antigen is not known. The data derive from a study of shared clonotypes between healthy human individuals. Findings of the study overall: Owing to a small donor count, the genetic and exposure-history diversity represented was limited.

Division of CD4+ cells produced a CD45RA+ naive subset and a CD45RA-negative memory subset. Per the germline V gene, CDR1 is SGHRS and CDR2 is YFSETQ. V lost 0 bases and J lost 6, with 13 bases in between. There are 15 residues in the CDR3. Libraries were prepared by immunoSEQ multiplex PCR; TCRdb keeps only in-frame clonotypes and omits some of them. Of fewer than 1.8 million clones detected, roughly 98.5% appear once; the ten largest clones hold under 0.45%. Source material: naive CD4+ T cells sorted from blood. Subset in this sample: CD45RA+ positively selected. The chain carries TRBV5-1 and TRBJ2-1; D unresolved. The receptor was derived from a man younger than 45 in good health. CDR3 residues: CASSLVANFGNEQFF. The CDR3 DNA reads as TGCGCCAGCAGCTTGGTGGCGAATTTTGGCAATGAGCAGTTCTTC. Looking up the rest from reference TRBV5-1 and TRBJ2-1 gives the full variable domain: KAGVTQTPRYLIKTRGQQVTLSCSPISGHRSVSWYQQTPGQGLQFLFEYFSETQRNKGNFPGRFSGRQFSNSRSEMNVSTLELGDSALYLCASSLVANFGNEQFFGPGTRLTVL.